This TCR beta chain appears in the sequencing data of a study of blood T cell repertoires in COVID-19. Turning to the study itself: Italy, Spain and the United States were the sources of the convalescent and acute COVID-19 samples. PBMCs, B-cell-depleted T cells, or T cells were the source of the cDNA or gDNA that made up the material.

In the original analysis: The assay estimated nucleated cells by amplifying reference gene primers. The repertoire was sequenced with immunoSEQ multiplex PCR; TCRdb's copy has only in-frame clones and lacks some. The V and J calls and clone size come from that table; D and trimming were worked out from the DNA. The data hold about 70,000 clones, with 75% to 90% observed a single time. Trimming cost V 7 bases and J 4 bases, with 14 bases left between them. CDR3 length: 13 amino acids. Per the germline V gene, CDR1 is MDHEN and CDR2 is SYDVKM. The chain joins TRBV28 to TRBJ2-7; tentative D call: TRBD1 (6 bases). The sequenced sample was peripheral blood. The receptor comes from a man aged 45-65 years with acute or convalescent COVID-19. As DNA, the CDR3 is TGTGCCAGCAAACGGGACATGCGGTACGAGCAGTACTTC. Translating it yields CASKRDMRYEQYF.